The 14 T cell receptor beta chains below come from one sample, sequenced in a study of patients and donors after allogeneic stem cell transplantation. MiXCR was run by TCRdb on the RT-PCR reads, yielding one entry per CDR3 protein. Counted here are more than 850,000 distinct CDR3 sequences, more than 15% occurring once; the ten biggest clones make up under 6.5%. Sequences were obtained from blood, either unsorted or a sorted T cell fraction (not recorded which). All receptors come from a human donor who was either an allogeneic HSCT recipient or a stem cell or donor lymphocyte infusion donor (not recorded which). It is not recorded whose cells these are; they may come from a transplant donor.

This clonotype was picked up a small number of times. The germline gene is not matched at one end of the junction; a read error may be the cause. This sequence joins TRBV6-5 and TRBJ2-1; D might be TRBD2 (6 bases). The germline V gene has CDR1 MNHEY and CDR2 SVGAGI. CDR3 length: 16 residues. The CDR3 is CASSHSGLPGMNEQFF. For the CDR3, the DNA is TGTGCCAGCAGTCACTCGGGACTCCCGGGTATGAATGAGCAGTTCTTC.

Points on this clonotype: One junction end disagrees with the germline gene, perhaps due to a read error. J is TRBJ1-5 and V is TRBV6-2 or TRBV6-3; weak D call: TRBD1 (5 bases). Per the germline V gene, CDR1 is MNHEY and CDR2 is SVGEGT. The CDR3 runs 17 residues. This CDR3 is CASSYSFGGSSSQPQHF. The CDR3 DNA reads TGTGCCAGCAGTTACTCGTTCGGGGGATCTAGCAGTCAGCCCCAGCATTTT.

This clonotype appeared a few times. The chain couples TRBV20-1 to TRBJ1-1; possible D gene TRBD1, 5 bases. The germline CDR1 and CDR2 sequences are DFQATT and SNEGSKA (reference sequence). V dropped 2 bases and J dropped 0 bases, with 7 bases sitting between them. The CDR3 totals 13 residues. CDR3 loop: CSARRQMNTEAFF. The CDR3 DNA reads TGCAGTGCTAGAAGACAGATGAACACTGAAGCTTTCTTT.

Here the CDR3 DNA reads TGTGCCAGCAGTTGGGACGGCGTGGGCTACACCTTC. This sequence encodes CASSWDGVGYTF. This chain joins TRBV27 and TRBJ1-2; D might be TRBD1 (5 bases). The CDR3 totals 12 residues. CDR1 and CDR2 from the germline V gene are MNHEY and SMNVEV (reference sequence). The germline V and J ends were trimmed by 4 bases and 8 bases, with 11 bases remaining between them.

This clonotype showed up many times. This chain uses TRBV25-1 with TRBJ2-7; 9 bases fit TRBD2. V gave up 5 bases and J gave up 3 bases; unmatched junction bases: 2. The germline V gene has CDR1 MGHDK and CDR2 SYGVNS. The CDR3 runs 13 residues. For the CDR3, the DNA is TGTGCCAGCAGTTCTAGCGGGAACTACGAGCAGTACTTC. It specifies CASSSSGNYEQYF.

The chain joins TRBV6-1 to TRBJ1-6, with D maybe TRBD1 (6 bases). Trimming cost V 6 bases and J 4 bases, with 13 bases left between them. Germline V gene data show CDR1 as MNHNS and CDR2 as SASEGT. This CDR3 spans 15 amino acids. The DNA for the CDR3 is TGTGCCAGCAGCAAACTCAGGGGTTATAATTCACCCCTCCACTTT. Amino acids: CASSKLRGYNSPLHF.

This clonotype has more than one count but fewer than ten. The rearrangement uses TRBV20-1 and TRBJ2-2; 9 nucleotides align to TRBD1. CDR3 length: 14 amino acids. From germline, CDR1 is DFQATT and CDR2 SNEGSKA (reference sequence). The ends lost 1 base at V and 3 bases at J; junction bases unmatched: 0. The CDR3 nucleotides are TGCAGTGCTAGAGGGACAGGGGACACCGGGGAGCTGTTTTTT. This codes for CSARGTGDTGELFF.

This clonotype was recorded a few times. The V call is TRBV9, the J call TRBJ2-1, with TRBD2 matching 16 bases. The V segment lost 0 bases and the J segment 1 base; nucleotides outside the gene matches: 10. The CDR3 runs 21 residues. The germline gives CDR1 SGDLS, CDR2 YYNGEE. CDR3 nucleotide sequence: TGTGCCAGCAGCGTAGTCGGGACTAGCGGGAGGGCCGCGGGATCCTACAATGAGCAGTTCTTC. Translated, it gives CASSVVGTSGRAAGSYNEQFF. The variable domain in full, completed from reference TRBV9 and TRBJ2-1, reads DSGVTQTPKHLITATGQRVTLRCSPRSGDLSVYWYQQSLDQGLQFLIQYYNGEERAKGNILERFSAQQFPDLHSELNLSSLELGDSALYFCASSVVGTSGRAAGSYNEQFFGPGTRLTVL.

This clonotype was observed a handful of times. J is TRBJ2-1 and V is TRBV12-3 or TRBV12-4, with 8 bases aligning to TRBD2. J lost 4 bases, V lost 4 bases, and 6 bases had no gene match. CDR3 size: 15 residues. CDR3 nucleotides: TGTGCCAGCAGTTACGGCGGGGGGCAATACAATGAGCAGTTCTTC. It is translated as CASSYGGGQYNEQFF.

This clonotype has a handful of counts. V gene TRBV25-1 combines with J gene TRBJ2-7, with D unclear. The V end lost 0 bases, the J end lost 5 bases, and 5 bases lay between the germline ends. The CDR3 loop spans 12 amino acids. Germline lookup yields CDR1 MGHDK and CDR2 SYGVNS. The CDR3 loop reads CASSEYIHEQYF. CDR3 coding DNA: TGTGCCAGCAGTGAATATATCCACGAGCAGTACTTC.

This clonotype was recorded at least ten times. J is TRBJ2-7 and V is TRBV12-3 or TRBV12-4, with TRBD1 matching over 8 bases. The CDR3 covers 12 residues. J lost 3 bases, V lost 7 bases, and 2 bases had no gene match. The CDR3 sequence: CASTDRGYEQYF. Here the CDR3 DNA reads TGTGCCAGCACTGACAGGGGCTACGAGCAGTACTTC.

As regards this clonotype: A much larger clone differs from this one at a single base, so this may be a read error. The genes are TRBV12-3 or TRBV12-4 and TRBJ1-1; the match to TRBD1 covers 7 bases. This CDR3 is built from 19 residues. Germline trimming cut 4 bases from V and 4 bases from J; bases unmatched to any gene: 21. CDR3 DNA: TGTGCCAGCAGTTCCCCTCTTGGGACAGATCACGATATGAGCACTGAAGCTTTCTTT. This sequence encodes CASSSPLGTDHDMSTEAFF.

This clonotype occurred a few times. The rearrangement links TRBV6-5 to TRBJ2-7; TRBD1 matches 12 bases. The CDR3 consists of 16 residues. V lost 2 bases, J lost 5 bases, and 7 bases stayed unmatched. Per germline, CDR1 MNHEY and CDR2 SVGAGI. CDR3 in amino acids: CASSYAGTGGSDEQYF. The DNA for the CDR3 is TGTGCCAGCAGTTACGCCGGGACAGGGGGCTCGGACGAGCAGTACTTC.

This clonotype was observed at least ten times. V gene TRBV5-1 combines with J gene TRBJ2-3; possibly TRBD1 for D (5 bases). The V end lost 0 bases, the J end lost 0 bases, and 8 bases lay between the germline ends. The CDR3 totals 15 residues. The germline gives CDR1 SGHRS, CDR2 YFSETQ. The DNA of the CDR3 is TGCGCCAGCAGCTTGGAGGGGTTTAGCACAGATACGCAGTATTTT. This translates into CASSLEGFSTDTQYF. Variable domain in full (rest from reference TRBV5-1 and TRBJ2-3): KAGVTQTPRYLIKTRGQQVTLSCSPISGHRSVSWYQQTPGQGLQFLFEYFSETQRNKGNFPGRFSGRQFSNSRSEMNVSTLELGDSALYLCASSLEGFSTDTQYFGPGTRLTVL.